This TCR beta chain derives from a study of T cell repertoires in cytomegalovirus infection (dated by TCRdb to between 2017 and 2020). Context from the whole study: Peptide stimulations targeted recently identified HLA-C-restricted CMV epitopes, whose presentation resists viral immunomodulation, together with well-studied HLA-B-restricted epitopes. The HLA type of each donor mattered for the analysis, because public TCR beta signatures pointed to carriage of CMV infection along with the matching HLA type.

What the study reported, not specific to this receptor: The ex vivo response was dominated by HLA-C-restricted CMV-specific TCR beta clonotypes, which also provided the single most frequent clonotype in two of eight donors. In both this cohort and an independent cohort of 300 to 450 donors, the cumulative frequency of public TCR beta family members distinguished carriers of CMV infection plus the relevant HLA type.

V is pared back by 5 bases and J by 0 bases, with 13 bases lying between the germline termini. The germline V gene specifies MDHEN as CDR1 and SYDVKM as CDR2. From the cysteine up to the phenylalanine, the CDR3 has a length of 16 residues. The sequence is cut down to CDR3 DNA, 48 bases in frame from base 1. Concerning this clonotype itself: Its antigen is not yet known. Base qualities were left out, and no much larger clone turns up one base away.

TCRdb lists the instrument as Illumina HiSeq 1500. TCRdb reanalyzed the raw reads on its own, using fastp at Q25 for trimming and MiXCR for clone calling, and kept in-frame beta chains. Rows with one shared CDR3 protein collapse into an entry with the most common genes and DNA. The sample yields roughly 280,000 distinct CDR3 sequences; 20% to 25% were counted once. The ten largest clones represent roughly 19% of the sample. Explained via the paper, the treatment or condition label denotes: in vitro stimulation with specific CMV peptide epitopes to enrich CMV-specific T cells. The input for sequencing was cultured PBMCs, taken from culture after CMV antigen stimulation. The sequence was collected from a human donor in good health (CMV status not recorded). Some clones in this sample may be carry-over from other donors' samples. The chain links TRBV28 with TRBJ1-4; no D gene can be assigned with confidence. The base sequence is TGTGCCAGCAGTGTCCAAACTTTTGCAACTAATGAAAAACTGTTTTTT. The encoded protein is CASSVQTFATNEKLFF.